The sequence of this T cell receptor beta chain was determined in a study of T-cell memory formation after mild COVID-19. General study findings and limits: CD4+ contracting clones lay mainly in CM and EM, CD8+ ones in EMRA. Cross-reactive memory apparently joined, as some responding clones appeared in pre-infection memory.

With respect to this clonotype: Its specificity is not known.

TCRdb redid the calling of the 5' RACE reads with MiXCR, one entry per CDR3 protein. The sample holds about 560,000 distinct CDR3 sequences; about a fifth are singletons and the top ten take approximately 8.4%. Trimming cost V 8 bases and J 1 base; bases outside gene matches: 6. The CDR3 runs 14 residues. Germline V gene lookup returns CDR1 MNHEY and CDR2 SVGEGT. The chain is built from TRBV6-2 or TRBV6-3 and TRBJ1-1; 8 bases match TRBD1. Sequencing input: PBMCs or a T cell subset sorted from them (not recorded which). The TCR was taken from an adult woman who had mild COVID-19 (a few samples of this study predate the infection). Cell type and time point are not known. DNA of the CDR3: TGTGCCAGCCAGGGGGCGAGTCAGAACACTGAAGCTTTCTTT. Translation gives CASQGASQNTEAFF.